Shown below are 30 T cell receptor beta chains from a single sample sequenced in a study of blood T cell repertoires in COVID-19 (dated by TCRdb to the early 2020s). Libraries were built with the immunoSEQ multiplex PCR assay. TCRdb took over this immuneACCESS table, retaining in-frame rearrangements with V and J assigned. Such tables are incomplete; in checked studies, under half of the missing clones stem from an unresolved V gene, and the remainder is unexplained. This sample has 60,000 to 70,000 clones in its table, and around 87% of those were observed once. The top ten hold around 1.2% of the sample. Sequencing was done on a sample of peripheral blood. These receptors were obtained from a woman aged 60-75 years with acute or convalescent COVID-19.

This clone showed up just a few times. The chain recombines TRBV28 with TRBJ1-4; D remains unclear. The CDR3 consists of 15 residues. V was clipped by 5 bases and J by 0 bases, with 10 bases between them. Germline values: CDR1 MDHEN, CDR2 SYDVKM. The DNA of the CDR3 is TGTGCCAGCAGTGTCATCGGGGCAACTAATGAAAAACTGTTTTTT. Translation gives CASSVIGATNEKLFF.

The chain combines TRBV6-4 with TRBJ2-7; 8 positions match TRBD1. The CDR3 is made up of 15 amino acids. V dropped 6 bases and J dropped 4; count of bases not matched to a gene: 11. Germline V gene data show CDR1 as MRHNA and CDR2 as SNTAGT. CDR3 in DNA: TGTGCCAGCAGAGAACCGGACAGGGTAAGGTACGAGCAGTACGTC. It encodes CASREPDRVRYEQYV.

The chain recombines TRBV24-1 with TRBJ1-1; 9 bases align to TRBD1. Germline assignment: CDR1 KGHDR and CDR2 SFDVKD. The V and J ends lost 4 bases and 11 bases, in that order; junction bases with no gene match: 7. CDR3 size: 13 residues. The CDR3 reads CATSDTGGAEAFF. The CDR3, as DNA: TGTGCCACCAGTGACACAGGGGGCGCGGAGGCTTTCTTT.

By share, this clone counts as medium-sized (0.01 to 0.1%). V usage is TRBV6-2 or TRBV6-3 and J usage is TRBJ1-2; D uncertain. Between the trimmed V and J ends, which lost 4 bases and 7 bases, there was a span of 19 bases. Germline lookup yields CDR1 MNHEY and CDR2 SVGEGT. The CDR3 loop spans 15 amino acids. This CDR3 reads CASSLRSAGSGGYTF. The CDR3 DNA follows: TGTGCCAGCAGTTTGCGGTCGGCGGGCTCGGGTGGCTACACCTTC.

V usage is TRBV11-2 and J usage is TRBJ2-1; 8 bases map to TRBD2. The germline CDR1 and CDR2 sequences are SGHAT and FQNNGV. The V segment lost 3 bases and the J segment 5 bases; nucleotides outside the gene matches: 15. The CDR3 extends over 18 amino acids. CDR3 amino acids: CASSFFRPYAGGNNEQFF. Here the CDR3 DNA reads TGTGCCAGCAGCTTTTTTCGACCATACGCGGGGGGAAACAATGAGCAGTTCTTC.

In this sample, this clone turned up a few times. The V and J genes are TRBV29-1 and TRBJ1-1; D is perhaps TRBD1 (5 bases). Trimming removed 5 bases at V and 0 bases at J, with 10 bases between. The V gene's germline CDR1 is SQVTM and CDR2 ANQGSEA. The length of the CDR3 is 13 residues. CDR3 sequence: CSVRIRVNTEAFF. CDR3 nucleotide sequence: TGCAGCGTTCGAATCAGGGTGAACACTGAAGCTTTCTTT.

The chain carries TRBV5-6 and TRBJ1-2; possibly TRBD1 for D (6 bases). The CDR3 sequence is 14 residues long. CDR1 and CDR2 (germline): SGHDT, YYEEEE. V dropped 1 base and J dropped 6 bases, with 13 bases sitting between them. The CDR3 nucleotides are TGTGCCAGCAGCTTGTGGCAGGGGTTCAATGGCTACACCTTC. Protein sequence: CASSLWQGFNGYTF.

The chain recombines TRBV5-4 with TRBJ2-2; maybe TRBD2 (6 bases). Germline V gene lookup returns CDR1 SGHNT and CDR2 YYREEE (reference sequence). Deletions cut 4 bases from V and 8 bases from J, with 15 bases between. There are 14 residues in the CDR3. The CDR3 DNA is TGTGCCAGCAGCCTCGGGGCGGGGATTGGGGAGCTGTTTTTT. Protein sequence: CASSLGAGIGELFF.

The V and J genes are TRBV7-3 and TRBJ2-3; 14 nucleotides agree with TRBD2. Germline V gene sequence: CDR1 SGHTA, CDR2 FQGTGA. J lost 8 bases, V lost 3 bases, and 7 bases had no gene match. The CDR3 length is 16 residues. The CDR3 spells CASSLGTSGRGGTQYF. CDR3 bases: TGTGCCAGCAGCTTGGGGACTAGCGGGAGAGGCGGTACGCAGTATTTT. The full variable domain, with the rest looked up from reference TRBV7-3 and TRBJ2-3, is GAGVSQTPSNKVTEKGKYVELRCDPISGHTALYWYRQSLGQGPEFLIYFQGTGAADDSGLPNDRFFAVRPEGSVSTLKIQRTERGDSAVYLCASSLGTSGRGGTQYFGPGTRLTVL.

The chain recombines TRBV3-1 (or the pseudogene TRBV3-2) with TRBJ1-5; possible D gene TRBD1, 5 bases. V lost 0 bases to trimming and J lost 5 bases, with 11 bases between them. CDR3 length equals 15 residues. Looked up from germline, CDR1 is LGHDT and CDR2 is YNNKEL (reference sequence). CDR3 residues: CASSQDIWGDQPQHF. The DNA for the CDR3 is TGTGCCAGCAGCCAAGATATCTGGGGGGATCAGCCCCAGCATTTT.

The J gene is TRBJ2-1, the V gene TRBV5-6; 8 bases align to TRBD2. With V trimmed by 0 bases and J by 3 bases, 5 bases remained unmatched. The CDR3 covers 16 residues. Germline loops: CDR1 SGHDT, CDR2 YYEEEE. CDR3 protein: CASSLGAGVDYNEQFF. CDR3 coding DNA: TGTGCCAGCAGCTTGGGAGCGGGGGTAGACTACAATGAGCAGTTCTTC. Together with reference TRBV5-6 and TRBJ2-1, the CDR3 gives the full variable domain: DAGVTQSPTHLIKTRGQQVTLRCSPKSGHDTVSWYQQALGQGPQFIFQYYEEEERQRGNFPDRFSGHQFPNYSSELNVNALLLGDSALYLCASSLGAGVDYNEQFFGPGTRLTVL.

V is TRBV7-9 and J is TRBJ2-7, with a possible D match to TRBD2 (5 bases). Trimming removed 5 bases at V and 1 base at J, with 6 bases between. The germline gives CDR1 SEHNR, CDR2 FQNEAQ (reference sequence). The CDR3 loop spans 12 amino acids. In DNA form, the CDR3 reads TGTGCCAGCAGCCGGGGATCCTACGAGCAGTACGTC. Protein: CASSRGSYEQYV.

This clone has just a few counts. The V call is TRBV6-6, the J call TRBJ1-5, with TRBD1 as a possible D gene (5 bases). With 4 bases removed from V and 2 bases from J, the gap between germline ends came to 15 bases. The length of the CDR3 is 16 residues. CDR1 MNHNY and CDR2 SVGAGI come from the germline V gene (reference sequence). The CDR3 DNA reads as TGTGCCAGCAGTTCTACCGGGACTAAGGGCAATCAGCCCCAGCATTTT. This codes for CASSSTGTKGNQPQHF.

This chain joins TRBV19 and TRBJ1-1; 7 bases are a match to TRBD1. Per germline, CDR1 LNHDA and CDR2 SQIVND (reference sequence). The CDR3 runs to 14 residues. J was trimmed by 4 bases and V by 3 bases; bases with no gene match: 5. The CDR3 DNA is TGTGCCAGTAGTATGTCAGGGGGAGTCACTGAAGCTTTCTTT. This translates into CASSMSGGVTEAFF.

This chain joins TRBV5-6 and TRBJ2-1; D not resolved. Trimming removed 4 bases at V and 2 bases at J, with 13 bases between. The length of the CDR3 is 15 residues. Germline loops: CDR1 SGHDT, CDR2 YYEEEE. CDR3 nucleotides: TGTGCCAGCAGCCTGGGCGACACCACCTACAATGAGCAGTTCTTC. Protein product: CASSLGDTTYNEQFF.

This sequence joins TRBV5-1 and TRBJ1-3; 7 positions match TRBD1. Germline trimming cut 4 bases from V and 4 bases from J; bases unmatched to any gene: 5. Germline assignment: CDR1 SGHRS and CDR2 YFSETQ. The CDR3 spans 14 residues. The CDR3 reads CASSRQGTGNTIYF. For the CDR3, the DNA is TGCGCCAGCAGCCGACAGGGAACGGGAAACACCATATATTTT.

This clone has just one count. The J gene is TRBJ2-5, the V gene TRBV30; D is possibly TRBD2 (5 bases). CDR1 and CDR2 from the germline V gene are GTSNPN and SVGIG (reference sequence). V lost 5 bases and J lost 8, with 18 bases in between. This CDR3 is 13 amino acids long. CDR3 in DNA: TGTGCCTGGTCGGACTCGAACCGCCTCACCCAGTACTTC. It translates to CAWSDSNRLTQYF.

The J gene is TRBJ1-5, the V gene TRBV24-1; D is unclear. Germline values: CDR1 KGHDR, CDR2 SFDVKD. Trimming pared 2 bases from V and 5 bases from J, leaving 9 bases between. The CDR3 extends over 14 amino acids. The CDR3 region has the DNA TGTGCCACCAGTGATTCGGACTACCATCAGCCCCAGCATTTT. Translating gives CATSDSDYHQPQHF.

The V gene is TRBV3-1 (or the pseudogene TRBV3-2), the J gene TRBJ1-3; the D is unclear. The CDR3 is 12 amino acids. Germline loops: CDR1 LGHDT, CDR2 YNNKEL (reference sequence). V shed 4 bases and J shed 4 bases, with 5 bases lying between them. CDR3 protein: CASSLGGNTIYF. The CDR3 nucleotides read TGTGCCAGCAGCCTTGGCGGAAACACCATATATTTT.

In its sample, this clone was seen a few times. The chain combines TRBV12-3 or TRBV12-4 with TRBJ1-2; D not certain. This CDR3 has 12 amino acids. Trimming shortened V by 2 bases and J by 4 bases, and 5 bases separated the two germline ends. The CDR3 DNA reads as TGTGCCAGCAGTTTACGTCGCTATGGCTACACCTTC. Translating it yields CASSLRRYGYTF.

V gene TRBV6-2 or TRBV6-3 combines with J gene TRBJ1-1; D ambiguous. Looked up from germline, CDR1 is MNHEY and CDR2 is SVGEGT. The CDR3 length is 15 residues. V was cut by 0 bases and J by 1 base, with 9 bases left in between. CDR3 loop: CASSYSTPRNTEAFF. The CDR3 DNA is TGTGCCAGCAGTTACTCGACCCCTAGGAACACTGAAGCTTTCTTT.

V and J are TRBV28 and TRBJ2-3, with 11 nucleotides matching TRBD2. Germline V gene lookup returns CDR1 MDHEN and CDR2 SYDVKM. Unmatched junction bases numbered 9, after V lost 6 bases and J lost 1 base. The CDR3 extends over 17 amino acids. The CDR3 sequence is CASRPVAGGPGTDTQYF. CDR3 sequence (DNA): TGTGCCAGCAGACCTGTAGCGGGGGGGCCCGGCACAGATACGCAGTATTTT. Combining the CDR3 with reference TRBV28 and TRBJ2-3 gives the whole variable domain DVKVTQSSRYLVKRTGEKVFLECVQDMDHENMFWYRQDPGLGLRLIYFSYDVKMKEKGDIPEGYSVSREKKERFSLILESASTNQTSMYLCASRPVAGGPGTDTQYFGPGTRLTVL.

V and J are TRBV6-1 and TRBJ2-5; TRBD2 aligns across 9 bases. V trimming: 2 bases; J trimming: 5 bases; junction bases outside the gene matches: 6. The germline CDR1 and CDR2 sequences are MNHNS and SASEGT. The CDR3 is 15 amino acids. As DNA, the CDR3 is TGTGCCAGCAGTGAATTTAGCGGGAGCGGGGAGACCCAGTACTTC. It yields the protein CASSEFSGSGETQYF.

The chain has TRBV28 and TRBJ1-2, with 7 positions matching TRBD1. CDR3 size: 14 residues. Germline values: CDR1 MDHEN, CDR2 SYDVKM. J lost 3 bases, V lost 5 bases, and 6 bases had no gene match. The CDR3 sequence: CASSPGTDYYGYTF. CDR3 coding DNA: TGTGCCAGCAGTCCCGGGACAGACTACTATGGCTACACCTTC.

The V call is TRBV23-1, the J call TRBJ1-5; D is ambiguous. TRBV23-1 is annotated as an ORF whose role is uncertain. The CDR3 contains 15 residues. The V end was cut by 2 bases, the J end by 1 base, with 9 bases between. The CDR3 is CASSQRGESNQPQHF. The CDR3 region has the DNA TGCGCCAGCAGTCAACGGGGTGAGAGCAATCAGCCCCAGCATTTT.

The V and J genes are TRBV5-6 and TRBJ1-5; D may be TRBD1 (6 bases). Germline V gives CDR1 SGHDT, CDR2 YYEEEE. Trimming shortened V by 3 bases and J by 4 bases, and 11 bases separated the two germline ends. This CDR3 is 14 amino acids long. In nucleotides, the CDR3 is TGTGCCAGCAGCTGGGGGCCCGTTAATCAGCCCCAGCATTTT. This sequence encodes CASSWGPVNQPQHF.

The table lists this clone with a few counts. The chain has TRBV6-2 or TRBV6-3 and TRBJ1-1, with 10 nucleotides matching TRBD1. The germline gives CDR1 MNHEY, CDR2 SVGEGT. Unmatched junction bases numbered 5, after V lost 4 bases and J lost 6 bases. The CDR3 is 14 residues long. CDR3 in amino acids: CASSSLGQGAEAFF. The CDR3 nucleotides read TGTGCCAGCAGTTCCCTCGGACAGGGGGCTGAAGCTTTCTTT.

V is TRBV2 and J is TRBJ1-5; 10 bases fit TRBD1. This CDR3 has 15 residues. V lost 5 bases and J lost 2; bases outside the gene matches: 3. Germline V gives CDR1 SNHLY, CDR2 FYNNEI. The CDR3 loop is CASSRTGGGNQPQHF. The CDR3 region has the DNA TGTGCCAGCAGTCGGACAGGGGGAGGCAATCAGCCCCAGCATTTT.

The chain has TRBV3-1 (or the pseudogene TRBV3-2) and TRBJ1-2, with D unclear. This CDR3 is built from 14 residues. The germline CDR1 and CDR2 sequences are LGHDT and YNNKEL (reference sequence). Deletions cut 7 bases from V and 4 bases from J, with 16 bases between. The CDR3 bases are TGTGCCAGCACTCGTGAGGGTTCTATCTATGGCTACACCTTC. Protein: CASTREGSIYGYTF.

This clone was observed a handful of times. The rearrangement joins TRBV30 to TRBJ1-3; TRBD1 matches 7 bases. The CDR3 spans 13 residues. V was clipped by 3 bases and J by 2 bases; unmatched bases: 1. The germline V gene encodes CDR1 GTSNPN and CDR2 SVGIG (reference sequence). In DNA form, the CDR3 reads TGTGCCTGGAGGACAGGGACTGGAAACACCATATATTTT. As protein: CAWRTGTGNTIYF.